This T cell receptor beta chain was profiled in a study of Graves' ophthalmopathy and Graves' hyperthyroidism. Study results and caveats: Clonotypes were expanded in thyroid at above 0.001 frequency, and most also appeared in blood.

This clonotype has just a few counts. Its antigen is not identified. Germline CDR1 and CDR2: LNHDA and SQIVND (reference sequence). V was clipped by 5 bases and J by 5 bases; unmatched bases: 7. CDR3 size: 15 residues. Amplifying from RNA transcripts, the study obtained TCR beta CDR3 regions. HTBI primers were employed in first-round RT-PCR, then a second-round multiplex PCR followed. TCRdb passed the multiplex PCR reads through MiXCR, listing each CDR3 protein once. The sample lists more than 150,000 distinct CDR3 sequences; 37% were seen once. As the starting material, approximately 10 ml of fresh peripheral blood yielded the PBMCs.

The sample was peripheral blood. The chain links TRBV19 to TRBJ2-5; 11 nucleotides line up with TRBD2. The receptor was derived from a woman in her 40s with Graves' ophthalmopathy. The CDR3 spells CASSPGLAGWETQYF. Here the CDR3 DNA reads TGTGCCAGTAGTCCCGGACTAGCGGGTTGGGAGACCCAGTACTTC.